Here is one T cell receptor beta chain with its context. The data are from a study of blood T cell repertoires in COVID-19. The overall study: The United States, Italy and Spain were the sources of the acute and convalescent COVID-19 samples. PBMCs, B-cell-depleted T cells, or T cells provided the cDNA or gDNA that made up the material.

Data came from immunoSEQ multiplex PCR; TCRdb stores just in-frame clones and leaves some out. The sample gives about 250,000 clones, 87% of which show up once; under 4% is in the top ten. V gave up 6 bases and J gave up 7 bases; unmatched junction bases: 6. Germline assignment: CDR1 MDHEN and CDR2 SYDVKM. This CDR3 region has 13 residues. J is TRBJ1-5 and V is TRBV28; 7 positions agree with TRBD1. This clonotype was sampled from a man in his late teens or twenties with active or convalescent COVID-19. The sequencing input was peripheral blood. The CDR3 spells CASSETGFQPQHF. For the CDR3, the DNA is TGTGCCAGCAGCGAGACAGGGTTCCAGCCCCAGCATTTT.